Here is one T cell receptor beta chain with its context. Its antigen remains unknown. The CDR3 is cut off 3 residues early in the read; its end comes from the germline J gene. The data originate from a study of T cells in women clearing cervical HPV infection. Study as a whole: Cases: HPV16-related CIN3 or worse on histology, a couple of invasive cancers. Controls gave blood once infection was undetectable; cases at lesion identification.

Each participant carried one incident cervical HPV16 infection only. The CDR3 is 13 amino acids. Trimming took 2 bases from V and 7 from J, leaving 9 bases between them. The germline V gene has CDR1 SGHAT and CDR2 FQNNGV. Profiled with immunoSEQ multiplex PCR; TCRdb holds only in-frame clones, not every one. The sample data list about 25,000 clones. Study-level points and caveats: Repertoire richness, not evenness, was significantly elevated in CIN3+ cases versus controls.

The origin of this receptor is a woman between 18 and 69 years old with a cervical HPV16 infection that either progressed to CIN3+ or cleared (not recorded which). This rearrangement joins TRBV11-2 to TRBJ2-1; D not certain. Input material: blood buffy coat. CDR3 loop: CASSLQLKNEQFF. The CDR3 bases that were read are TGTGCCAGCAGCTTACAACTTAAGAATGAG. The full variable domain, rest sourced from reference TRBV11-2 and TRBJ2-1, is EAGVAQSPRYKIIEKRQSVAFWCNPISGHATLYWYQQILGQGPKLLIQFQNNGVVDDSQLPKDRFSAERLKGVDSTLKIQPAKLEDSAVYLCASSLQLKNEQFFGPGTRLTVL.